This T cell receptor (beta chain) was identified in a study of OX40 agonist ivuxolimab in advanced cancers. Study-wide context: Every patient in dose escalation had hepatocellular carcinoma, melanoma, renal cell or head and neck cancer. Notes on the study in general: At 0.1 to 3.0 mg/kg and by week 6, CD4+ and CD8+ T cells in the blood had expanded clonally. Low normalized clonal expansion also occurred in some nonresponding patients.

About this clone: As yet, its antigen is unknown.

Some clones are missing from TCRdb's copy, which holds only in-frame ones; the method was immunoSEQ multiplex PCR. The table has around 64,000 clones, 80% seen once. J gave up 5 bases and V 1 base, and 8 bases lay outside the gene matches. Germline lookup yields CDR1 SGHAT and CDR2 FQNNGV. This CDR3 region has 16 residues. Sequenced material: CD4+ or CD8+ T cells sorted from blood, taken in a trial of the OX40 agonist ivuxolimab. This chain joins TRBV11-2 and TRBJ2-5, with 9 bases identical to TRBD2. The receptor was derived from an adult with an advanced solid tumor such as melanoma, head and neck, liver or kidney cancer. CDR3 nucleotides: TGTGCCAGCAGCTTAGCGGGCGGGGGGGCGTGGGAGACCCAGTACTTC. Translation gives CASSLAGGGAWETQYF.